These 25 T cell receptor beta chains share one sample of origin, sequenced in a study of blood T cell repertoires in COVID-19. Produced via immunoSEQ multiplex PCR; TCRdb's table is partial and in-frame only. The repertoire has approximately 280,000 clones, around nine tenths of them found once; the top ten carry approximately 2.6%. Specimen: PBMCs or T cells enriched from blood (not recorded which). These receptors all come from a woman aged 18-29 years who had recovered from COVID-19.

The genes are TRBV4-3 and TRBJ2-7; 11 bases agree with TRBD2. The ends lost 2 bases at V and 0 bases at J; junction bases unmatched: 0. This CDR3 has 15 amino acids. Looked up from germline, CDR1 is LGHNA and CDR2 is YSLEER. CDR3 loop: CASSQLAGGSYEQYF. CDR3 bases: TGCGCCAGCAGCCAACTAGCGGGGGGCTCCTACGAGCAGTACTTC.

This chain links TRBV4-2 with TRBJ2-2, with 8 bases that match TRBD2. V lost 0 bases and J lost 5; bases outside the gene matches: 5. This CDR3 is 16 amino acids long. CDR1 is LGHNA, CDR2 YNFKEQ, per germline. This CDR3 reads CASSQDTSGVTGELFF. The CDR3 bases are TGTGCCAGCAGCCAAGATACTAGCGGAGTTACCGGGGAGCTGTTTTTT.

This clone appeared once. The V and J genes are TRBV24-1 and TRBJ1-2, with D uncertain. Germline V CDR1 and CDR2: KGHDR, SFDVKD. V dropped 4 bases and J dropped 3 bases, with 23 bases sitting between them. The CDR3 contains 18 residues. The CDR3 is CATSDHIREVASDYGYTF. In nucleotides, the CDR3 is TGTGCCACCAGTGACCATATACGGGAGGTCGCATCGGACTATGGCTACACCTTC.

V usage is TRBV19 and J usage is TRBJ2-6, with a possible D match to TRBD1 (6 bases). Trimming left V 3 bases short and J 3 bases short, with 15 bases between. The CDR3 covers 17 residues. Germline V CDR1 and CDR2: LNHDA, SQIVND (reference sequence). The CDR3 DNA reads TGTGCCAGTAGTATGCAGGGGCCTGTTATTGGGGCCAACGTCCTGACTTTC. Translation gives CASSMQGPVIGANVLTF.

The rearrangement uses TRBV4-1 and TRBJ1-2; D remains ambiguous. Germline V gene data show CDR1 as MGHRA and CDR2 as YSYEKL. V lost 1 base and J lost 3, with 15 bases in between. This CDR3 is 16 amino acids long. CDR3 residues: CASSQVLIEADYGYTF. In DNA, the CDR3 is TGCGCCAGCAGCCAAGTTTTAATCGAGGCGGACTATGGCTACACCTTC.

The chain has TRBV3-1 (or the pseudogene TRBV3-2) and TRBJ1-5, with D uncertain. Trimming removed 3 bases from V and 6 bases from J, with 6 bases in between. CDR3 length: 12 residues. The germline V gene encodes CDR1 LGHDT and CDR2 YNNKEL (reference sequence). DNA for the CDR3: TGTGCCAGCAGCCATAGAGGTCAGCCCCAGCATTTT. Amino acid sequence: CASSHRGQPQHF.

This clone was observed a single time. The V and J genes are TRBV4-1 and TRBJ1-1; possibly TRBD1 for D (5 bases). The CDR3 loop spans 14 amino acids. Germline CDR1 MGHRA, CDR2 YSYEKL. V shed 0 bases and J shed 5 bases, with 10 bases lying between them. CDR3 region: CASSQDWGGTEAFF. The CDR3 nucleotides read TGCGCCAGCAGCCAAGATTGGGGGGGGACTGAAGCTTTCTTT.

V and J are TRBV7-7 and TRBJ2-7, with TRBD1 as a possible D gene (6 bases). The V gene lost 0 bases and the J gene lost 2 bases, with 14 bases spanning the gap. Germline loops: CDR1 SSHAT, CDR2 FNYEAQ (reference sequence). This CDR3 has 16 amino acids. DNA for the CDR3: TGTGCCAGCAGCTTAGCGATACACAGGGCCCCCTACGAGCAGTACTTC. It translates to CASSLAIHRAPYEQYF.

Only a few counts were recorded for this clone. The CDR3 protein is CASSLRTDLNTGELFF. The CDR3 nucleotides are TGTGCCAGCAGCTTAAGGACAGACTTGAACACCGGGGAGCTGTTTTTT. V gene TRBV7-8 combines with J gene TRBJ2-2, with D possibly matching TRBD1 (6 bases). The length of the CDR3 is 16 residues. Trimming took 2 bases from V and 1 from J, leaving 11 bases between them. Germline assignment: CDR1 SGHVS and CDR2 FQNEAQ.

This chain joins TRBV2 and TRBJ1-1; the D is unclear. Trimming took 8 bases from V and 1 from J, leaving 11 bases between them. The CDR3 length is 13 residues. Germline CDR1 and CDR2: SNHLY and FYNNEI. The CDR3 sequence is CASQVQWNTEAFF. Written as DNA, the CDR3 is TGTGCCAGCCAAGTTCAGTGGAACACTGAAGCTTTCTTT.

This clone was found once. The rearrangement links TRBV12-2 to TRBJ1-1; the table gives TRBD1 as D, unverified against the DNA. TRBV12-2 is tagged as a pseudogene. There are 23 residues in the CDR3. Here the CDR3 reads CASRLAGLGLTRQGQVPRTEAFF. The CDR3 nucleotides read TGTGCAAGTCGCTTAGCGGGATTGGGTTTGACGCGGCAGGGACAAGTCCCTCGGACTGAAGCTTTCTTT.

This clone is a singleton in its sample. The chain uses TRBV27 and TRBJ1-6; D gene ambiguous. The CDR3 consists of 15 residues. Deletions cut 5 bases from V and 4 bases from J, with 12 bases between. The V gene's germline CDR1 is MNHEY and CDR2 SMNVEV (reference sequence). The DNA for the CDR3 is TGTGCCAGCAGTCGGGAGTATCCGTATAATTCACCCCTCCACTTT. The encoded protein is CASSREYPYNSPLHF.

The rearrangement uses TRBV29-1 and TRBJ1-2, with 10 bases that match TRBD1. The ends lost 1 base at V and 2 bases at J; junction bases unmatched: 4. In germline, CDR1 is SQVTM, CDR2 ANQGSEA. The CDR3 has 15 residues. The CDR3: CSVEGGTGANYGYTF. The CDR3 DNA reads as TGCAGCGTTGAAGGGGGGACAGGGGCCAACTATGGCTACACCTTC.

This clone was found once. The V gene is TRBV25-1, the J gene TRBJ2-7, with TRBD1 matching over 10 bases. Losses at the gene ends were 2 bases for V and 3 bases for J; bases not matched to a gene: 7. The CDR3 consists of 16 residues. The germline V gene encodes CDR1 MGHDK and CDR2 SYGVNS. Written as DNA, the CDR3 is TGTGCCAGCAGTGAAGACCGGGACAGGGGCCTCTACGAGCAGTACTTC. Translated, it gives CASSEDRDRGLYEQYF.

The chain combines TRBV29-1 with TRBJ2-7; 9 bases match TRBD1. Germline V gene data show CDR1 as SQVTM and CDR2 as ANQGSEA. The CDR3 totals 13 residues. V was pared by 7 bases and J by 4 bases, with 8 bases of the junction left unmatched. The CDR3 spells CSGGQGSMYEQYF. In DNA form, the CDR3 reads TGCAGCGGGGGACAGGGCTCGATGTACGAGCAGTACTTC.

The chain links TRBV2 to TRBJ1-3, with D possibly TRBD1 on 6 matching bases. The CDR3 sequence is 18 residues long. The germline V gene has CDR1 SNHLY and CDR2 FYNNEI. The V and J ends lost 6 bases and 0 bases respectively, with 21 bases between them. For the CDR3, the DNA is TGTGCCAGCAGGTCCGGGCGGGGGGCCCTTTTCTCTGGAAACACCATATATTTT. Translated: CASRSGRGALFSGNTIYF.

This clone came up a few times. The genes are TRBV7-2 and TRBJ1-3; no clear D. V lost 5 bases, J lost 4 bases, and 15 bases lay in between. CDR1 is SGHTA, CDR2 FQGNSA, per germline. This CDR3 comprises 15 residues. The CDR3 DNA reads as TGTGCCAGCAGCCCGGACCCCGGGAGAGGAAACACCATATATTTT. Protein product: CASSPDPGRGNTIYF.

Only a few counts were recorded for this clone. CDR3 DNA: TGTGCCAGCAGTGGCGAGGGAGCTCTATTCAATCAGCCCCAGCATTTT. Protein sequence: CASSGEGALFNQPQHF. V and J are TRBV2 and TRBJ1-5; D is ambiguous. V gave up 4 bases and J gave up 3 bases, with 16 bases separating them. Germline V CDR1 and CDR2: SNHLY, FYNNEI. This CDR3 spans 16 amino acids.

This chain joins TRBV5-1 and TRBJ1-4; D gene unclear. Germline V lookup: CDR1 SGHRS, CDR2 YFSETQ. The CDR3 spans 14 residues. V dropped 0 bases and J dropped 8 bases, with 11 bases sitting between them. CDR3 sequence reads: CASSLAGLEEKLFF. The DNA of the CDR3 is TGCGCCAGCAGCTTGGCGGGGTTGGAGGAAAAACTGTTTTTT.

Concerning this clone itself: The sample has other DNA sequences that encode this CDR3 too. The chain is built from TRBV19 and TRBJ1-1, with TRBD1 identical over 7 bases. There are 13 residues in the CDR3. After removal of 4 bases from V and 3 bases from J, the junction contained 2 bases not matched to a gene. Germline-derived CDR1 and CDR2 are LNHDA and SQIVND (reference sequence). The CDR3 here is CASSTTGDTEAFF. CDR3 DNA sequence: TGTGCCAGTAGTACCACAGGGGACACTGAAGCTTTCTTT.

This chain links TRBV5-1 with TRBJ1-2, with 10 positions matching TRBD1. The length of the CDR3 is 15 residues. The trim removed 4 bases at V and 8 bases at J, leaving 11 bases unmatched. CDR1 and CDR2 (germline): SGHRS, YFSETQ. CDR3 sequence (DNA): TGCGCCAGCAGCCGGGGGGACAGGGGCGGTTTAGGCTACACCTTC. It translates to CASSRGDRGGLGYTF.

The rearrangement uses TRBV13 and TRBJ2-3, with 9 bases identical to TRBD1. Trimming at V came to 3 bases and at J to 9 bases, leaving 7 bases not matched to a gene. From germline, CDR1 is PRHDT and CDR2 FYEKMQ (reference sequence). The CDR3 spans 14 residues. The CDR3: CASSFRDRAHTQYF. CDR3 coding DNA: TGTGCCAGCAGCTTTAGGGACAGGGCTCACACGCAGTATTTT. Using reference TRBV13 and TRBJ2-3 for the parts outside the CDR3, the full variable domain is AAGVIQSPRHLIKEKRETATLKCYPIPRHDTVYWYQQGPGQDPQFLISFYEKMQSDKGSIPDRFSAQQFSDYHSELNMSSLELGDSALYFCASSFRDRAHTQYFGPGTRLTVL.

The chain is built from TRBV4-1 and TRBJ2-1, with D possibly being TRBD1 (5 bases). CDR1 is MGHRA and CDR2 is YSYEKL in the germline V gene. Deletions cut 0 bases from V and 9 bases from J, with 15 bases between. The CDR3 consists of 15 residues. The CDR3, as DNA: TGCGCCAGCAGCCAAGATGGTGCAGGGTCGGTTGAGCAGTTCTTC. Amino acid sequence: CASSQDGAGSVEQFF.

V is TRBV7-6 and J is TRBJ2-7; 14 bases match TRBD2. The junction had 3 bases not matched to a gene; V was cut back by 1 base and J by 4 bases. CDR3 size: 16 residues. Germline V gene sequence: CDR1 SGHVS, CDR2 FNYEAQ. CDR3 DNA: TGTGCCAGCAGCTTAGGGGGGACTAGCGGGAGTTACGAGCAGTACTTC. Encoded protein: CASSLGGTSGSYEQYF. Combining the CDR3 with reference TRBV7-6 and TRBJ2-7 gives the whole variable domain GAGVSQSPRYKVTKRGQDVALRCDPISGHVSLYWYRQALGQGPEFLTYFNYEAQQDKSGLPNDRFSAERPEGSISTLTIQRTEQRDSAMYRCASSLGGTSGSYEQYFGPGTRLTVT.

The rearrangement links TRBV2 to TRBJ2-3; 10 bases map to TRBD2. The CDR3 totals 17 residues. Germline loops: CDR1 SNHLY, CDR2 FYNNEI. The V gene end was trimmed by 2 bases and the J gene end by 4 bases; junction bases not matched to a gene: 9. The CDR3 DNA is TGTGCCAGCAGTGAATCGGGGGTAGCGGGGGGTTCAGATACGCAGTATTTT. Encoded protein: CASSESGVAGGSDTQYF.